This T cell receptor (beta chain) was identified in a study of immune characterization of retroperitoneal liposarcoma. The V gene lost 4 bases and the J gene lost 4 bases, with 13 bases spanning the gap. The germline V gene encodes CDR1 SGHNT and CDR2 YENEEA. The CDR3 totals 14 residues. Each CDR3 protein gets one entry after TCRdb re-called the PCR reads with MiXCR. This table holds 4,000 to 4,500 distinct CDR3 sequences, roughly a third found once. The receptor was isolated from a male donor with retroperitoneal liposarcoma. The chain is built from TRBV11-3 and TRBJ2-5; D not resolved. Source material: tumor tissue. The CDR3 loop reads CASSSPGWGETQYF. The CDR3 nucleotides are TGTGCCAGCAGCTCCCCCGGCTGGGGAGAGACCCAGTACTTC.